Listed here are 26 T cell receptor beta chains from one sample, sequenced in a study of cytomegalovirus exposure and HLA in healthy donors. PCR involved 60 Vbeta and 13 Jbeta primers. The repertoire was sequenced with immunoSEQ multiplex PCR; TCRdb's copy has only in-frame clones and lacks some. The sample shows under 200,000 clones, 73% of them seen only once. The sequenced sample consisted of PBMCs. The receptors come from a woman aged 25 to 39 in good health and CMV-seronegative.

CDR3 DNA sequence: TGTGCCAGCAGTTTTCGCGGGAGCTCCTACGAGCAGTACTTC. Its protein is CASSFRGSSYEQYF. This chain joins TRBV27 and TRBJ2-5; 7 nucleotides line up with TRBD2. The end of the DNA aligns better with TRBJ2-7, so the J call may be wrong. The CDR3 totals 14 residues. From germline, CDR1 is MNHEY and CDR2 SMNVEV (reference sequence).

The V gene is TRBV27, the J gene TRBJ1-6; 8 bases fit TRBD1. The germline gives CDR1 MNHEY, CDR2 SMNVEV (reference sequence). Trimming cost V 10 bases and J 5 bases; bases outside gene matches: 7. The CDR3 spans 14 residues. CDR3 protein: CATAGGRNNSPLHF. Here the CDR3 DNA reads TGTGCCACTGCAGGGGGCAGAAATAATTCACCCCTCCACTTT.

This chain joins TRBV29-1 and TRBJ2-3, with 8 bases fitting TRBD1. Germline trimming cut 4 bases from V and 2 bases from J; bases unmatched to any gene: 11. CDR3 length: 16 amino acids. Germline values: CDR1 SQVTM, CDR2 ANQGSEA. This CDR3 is CSVGKGRGRVTDTQYF. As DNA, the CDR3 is TGCAGCGTTGGGAAGGGCAGGGGGCGCGTCACAGATACGCAGTATTTT.

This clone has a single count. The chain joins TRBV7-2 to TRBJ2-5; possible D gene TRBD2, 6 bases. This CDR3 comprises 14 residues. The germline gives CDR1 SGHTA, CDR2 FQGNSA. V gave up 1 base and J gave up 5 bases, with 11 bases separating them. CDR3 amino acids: CASSLGGVSETQYF. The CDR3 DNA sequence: TGTGCCAGCAGCTTAGGCGGGGTGTCGGAGACCCAGTACTTC.

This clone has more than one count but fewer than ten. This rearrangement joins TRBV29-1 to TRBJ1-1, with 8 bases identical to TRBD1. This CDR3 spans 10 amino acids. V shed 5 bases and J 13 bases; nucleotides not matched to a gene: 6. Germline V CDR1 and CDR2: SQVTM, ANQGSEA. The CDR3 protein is CSVRRQGLFF. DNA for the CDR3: TGCAGCGTTCGAAGACAGGGGCTTTTCTTT.

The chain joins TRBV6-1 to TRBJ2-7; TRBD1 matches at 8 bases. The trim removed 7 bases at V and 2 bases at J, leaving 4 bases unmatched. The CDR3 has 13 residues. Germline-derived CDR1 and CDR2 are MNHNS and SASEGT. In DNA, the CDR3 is TGTGCCAGCAATCCGACAGGGGCCTACGAGCAGTACTTC. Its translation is CASNPTGAYEQYF.

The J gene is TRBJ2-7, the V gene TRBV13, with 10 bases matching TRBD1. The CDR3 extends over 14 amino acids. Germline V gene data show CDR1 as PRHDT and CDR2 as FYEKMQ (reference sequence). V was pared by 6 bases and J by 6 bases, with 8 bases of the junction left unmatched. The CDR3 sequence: CASRETGQGFEQYF. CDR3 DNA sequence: TGTGCCAGCAGGGAAACGGGACAGGGGTTCGAGCAGTACTTC. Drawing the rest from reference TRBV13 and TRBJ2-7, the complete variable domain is AAGVIQSPRHLIKEKRETATLKCYPIPRHDTVYWYQQGPGQDPQFLISFYEKMQSDKGSIPDRFSAQQFSDYHSELNMSSLELGDSALYFCASRETGQGFEQYFGPGTRLTVT.

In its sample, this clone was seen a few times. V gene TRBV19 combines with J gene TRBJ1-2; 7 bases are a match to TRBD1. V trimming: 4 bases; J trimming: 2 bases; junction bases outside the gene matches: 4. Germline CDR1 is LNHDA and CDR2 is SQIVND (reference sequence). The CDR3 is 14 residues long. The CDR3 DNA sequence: TGTGCCAGTAGTAGGACAGGACGAAACTATGGCTACACCTTC. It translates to CASSRTGRNYGYTF.

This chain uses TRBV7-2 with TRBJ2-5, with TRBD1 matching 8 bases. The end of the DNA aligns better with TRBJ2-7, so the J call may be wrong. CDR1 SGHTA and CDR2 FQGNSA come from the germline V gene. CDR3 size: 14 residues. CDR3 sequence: CASSLGTGSYEQYF. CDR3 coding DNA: TGTGCCAGCAGCTTGGGGACAGGTTCCTACGAGCAGTACTTC.

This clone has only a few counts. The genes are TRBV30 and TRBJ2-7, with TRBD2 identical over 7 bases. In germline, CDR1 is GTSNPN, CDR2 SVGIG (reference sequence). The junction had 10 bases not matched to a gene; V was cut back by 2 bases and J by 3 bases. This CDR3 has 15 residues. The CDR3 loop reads CAWSPGTSENYEQYF. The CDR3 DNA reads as TGTGCCTGGAGTCCCGGTACTAGCGAAAACTACGAGCAGTACTTC.

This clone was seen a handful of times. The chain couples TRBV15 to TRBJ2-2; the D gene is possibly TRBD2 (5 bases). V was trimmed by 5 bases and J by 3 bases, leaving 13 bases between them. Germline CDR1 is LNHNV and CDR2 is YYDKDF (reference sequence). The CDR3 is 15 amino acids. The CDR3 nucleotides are TGTGCCACCAGCTTCGAGGGAGATTACACCGGGGAGCTGTTTTTT. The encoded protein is CATSFEGDYTGELFF.

Here the CDR3 reads CASSLQANYGYTF. The CDR3 DNA follows: TGCGCCAGCAGCTTGCAGGCTAACTATGGCTACACCTTC. This chain links TRBV5-1 with TRBJ1-2; D uncertain. Germline-derived CDR1 and CDR2 are SGHRS and YFSETQ. The V gene lost 1 base and the J gene lost 0 bases, with 4 bases spanning the gap. The CDR3 contains 13 residues. Based on the CDR3 plus reference TRBV5-1 and TRBJ1-2, the full variable domain is KAGVTQTPRYLIKTRGQQVTLSCSPISGHRSVSWYQQTPGQGLQFLFEYFSETQRNKGNFPGRFSGRQFSNSRSEMNVSTLELGDSALYLCASSLQANYGYTFGSGTRLTVV.

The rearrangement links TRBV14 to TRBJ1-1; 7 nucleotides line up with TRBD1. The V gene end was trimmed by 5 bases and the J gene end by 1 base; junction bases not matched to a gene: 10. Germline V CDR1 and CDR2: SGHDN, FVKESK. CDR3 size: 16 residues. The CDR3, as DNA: TGTGCCAGCAGCAACCTACCCGACAGGGAGAACACTGAAGCTTTCTTT. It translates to CASSNLPDRENTEAFF.

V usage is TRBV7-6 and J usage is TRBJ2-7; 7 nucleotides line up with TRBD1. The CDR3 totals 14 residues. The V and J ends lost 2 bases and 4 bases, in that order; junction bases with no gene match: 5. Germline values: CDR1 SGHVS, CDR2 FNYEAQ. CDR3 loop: CASSLSGRGYEQYF. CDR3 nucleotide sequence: TGTGCCAGCAGCTTATCGGGCAGGGGGTACGAGCAGTACTTC.

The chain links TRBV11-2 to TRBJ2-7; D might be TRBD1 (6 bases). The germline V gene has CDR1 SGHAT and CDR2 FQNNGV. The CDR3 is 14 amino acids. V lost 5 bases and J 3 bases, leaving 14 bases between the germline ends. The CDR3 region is CASSPSRDIYEQYF. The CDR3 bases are TGTGCCAGCAGCCCCTCCCGGGACATCTACGAGCAGTACTTC. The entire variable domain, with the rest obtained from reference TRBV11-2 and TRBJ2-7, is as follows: EAGVAQSPRYKIIEKRQSVAFWCNPISGHATLYWYQQILGQGPKLLIQFQNNGVVDDSQLPKDRFSAERLKGVDSTLKIQPAKLEDSAVYLCASSPSRDIYEQYFGPGTRLTVT.

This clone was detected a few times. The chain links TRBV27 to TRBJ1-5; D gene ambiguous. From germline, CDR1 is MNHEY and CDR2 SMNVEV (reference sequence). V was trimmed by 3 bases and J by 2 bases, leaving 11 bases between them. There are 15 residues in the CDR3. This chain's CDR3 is CASSFRGSGNQPQHF. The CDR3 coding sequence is TGTGCCAGCAGTTTTCGGGGTTCGGGCAATCAGCCCCAGCATTTT.

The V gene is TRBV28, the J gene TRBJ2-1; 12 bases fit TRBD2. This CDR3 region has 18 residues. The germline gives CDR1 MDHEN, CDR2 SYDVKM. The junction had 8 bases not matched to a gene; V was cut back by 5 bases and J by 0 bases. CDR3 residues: CASSGGLAGGSSYNEQFF. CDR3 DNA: TGTGCCAGCAGTGGGGGGCTAGCGGGGGGGAGCTCCTACAATGAGCAGTTCTTC. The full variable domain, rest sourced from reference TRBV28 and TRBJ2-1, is DVKVTQSSRYLVKRTGEKVFLECVQDMDHENMFWYRQDPGLGLRLIYFSYDVKMKEKGDIPEGYSVSREKKERFSLILESASTNQTSMYLCASSGGLAGGSSYNEQFFGPGTRLTVL.

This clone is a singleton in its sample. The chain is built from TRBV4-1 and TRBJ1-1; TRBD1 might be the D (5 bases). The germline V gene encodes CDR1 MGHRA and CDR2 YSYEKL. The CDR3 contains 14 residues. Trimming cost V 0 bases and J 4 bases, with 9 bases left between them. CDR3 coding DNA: TGCGCCAGCAGCCAAGATCTGGGGGGCACTGAAGCTTTCTTT. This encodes CASSQDLGGTEAFF.

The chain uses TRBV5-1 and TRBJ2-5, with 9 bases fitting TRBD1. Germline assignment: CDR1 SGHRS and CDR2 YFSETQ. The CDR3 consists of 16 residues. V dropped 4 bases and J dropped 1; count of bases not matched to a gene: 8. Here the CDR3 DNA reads TGCGCCAGCAGCCTCCTACAGGGGGCTATCCAAGAGACCCAGTACTTC. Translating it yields CASSLLQGAIQETQYF.

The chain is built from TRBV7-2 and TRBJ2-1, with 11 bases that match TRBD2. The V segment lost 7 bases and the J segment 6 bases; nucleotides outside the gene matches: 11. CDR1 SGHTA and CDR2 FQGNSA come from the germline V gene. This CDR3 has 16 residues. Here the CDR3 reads CASTSRSGRAGNEQFF. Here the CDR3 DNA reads TGTGCCAGCACCTCCCGTAGCGGGAGGGCCGGCAATGAGCAGTTCTTC.

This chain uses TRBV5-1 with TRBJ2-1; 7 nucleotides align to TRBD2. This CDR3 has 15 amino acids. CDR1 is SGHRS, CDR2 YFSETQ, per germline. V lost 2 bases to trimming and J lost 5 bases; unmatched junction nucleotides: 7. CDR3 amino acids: CASSFSSGTNNEQFF. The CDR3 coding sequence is TGCGCCAGCAGCTTTAGCTCCGGGACTAACAATGAGCAGTTCTTC.

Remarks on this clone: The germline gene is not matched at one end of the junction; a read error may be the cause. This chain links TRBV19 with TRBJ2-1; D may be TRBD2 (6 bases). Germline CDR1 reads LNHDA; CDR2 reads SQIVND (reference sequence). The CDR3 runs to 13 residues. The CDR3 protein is CASSIRRRDHQVF. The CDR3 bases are TGTGCCAGTAGTATACGGAGGAGGGACCATCAGGTCTTC.

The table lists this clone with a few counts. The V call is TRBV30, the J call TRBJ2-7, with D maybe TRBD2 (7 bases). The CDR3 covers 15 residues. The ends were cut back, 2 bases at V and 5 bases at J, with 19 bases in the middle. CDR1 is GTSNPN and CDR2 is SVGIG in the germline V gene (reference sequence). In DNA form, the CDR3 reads TGTGCCTGGAGTCTGGGGGCTAGCGGAGCAAACGAGCAGTACTTC. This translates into CAWSLGASGANEQYF.

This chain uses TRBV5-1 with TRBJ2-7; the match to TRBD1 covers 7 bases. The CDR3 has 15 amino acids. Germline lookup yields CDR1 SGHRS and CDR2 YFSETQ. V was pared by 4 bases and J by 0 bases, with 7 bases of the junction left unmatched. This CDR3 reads CASSKTGVSSYEQYF. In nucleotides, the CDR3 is TGCGCCAGCAGCAAAACAGGGGTAAGCTCCTACGAGCAGTACTTC.

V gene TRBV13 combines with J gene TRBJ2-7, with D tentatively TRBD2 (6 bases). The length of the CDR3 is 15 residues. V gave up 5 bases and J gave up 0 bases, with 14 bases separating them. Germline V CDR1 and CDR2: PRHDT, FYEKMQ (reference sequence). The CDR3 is CASSPSGSISYEQYF. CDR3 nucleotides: TGTGCCAGCAGCCCCAGCGGGTCCATCTCCTACGAGCAGTACTTC.

The CDR3 protein is CASSLGPGSSYEQYF. The CDR3 coding sequence is TGCGCCAGCAGCTTGGGGCCGGGGAGCTCCTACGAGCAGTACTTC. J is TRBJ2-7 and V is TRBV5-1; possible D gene TRBD2, 5 bases. The CDR3 extends over 15 amino acids. Germline V gene data show CDR1 as SGHRS and CDR2 as YFSETQ. With 0 bases removed from V and 0 bases from J, the gap between germline ends came to 10 bases.